This T cell receptor beta chain was documented in a study of blood T cell repertoires in COVID-19. Authors' processing steps: How many nucleated cells were present was estimated from reference gene primer amplification. Repertoires were generated with immunoSEQ multiplex PCR, while TCRdb's copy carries only in-frame clones and drops some. The D gene and trimming were derived from the DNA, and the V and J assignments and clone size from that table. The sample records tens of thousands of clones, 75% to 90% being singletons. Germline V gene sequence: CDR1 MGHDK, CDR2 SYGVNS. This CDR3 spans 15 amino acids. V gave up 6 bases and J gave up 0 bases, with 12 bases separating them.

Material: peripheral blood. The J gene is TRBJ2-4, the V gene TRBV25-1; TRBD1 might be the D (5 bases). This receptor was taken from a human donor in a cohort sampled during active COVID-19. The CDR3 coding sequence is TGTGCCAGCAGCCCCGGTGGGGCAGCCAAAAACATTCAGTACTTC. It yields the protein CASSPGGAAKNIQYF.